Listed here are 16 T cell receptor beta chains from one sample, sequenced in a study of cytomegalovirus exposure and HLA in healthy donors. Clones were read by immunoSEQ multiplex PCR, and TCRdb kept only the in-frame ones, dropping some. The sample yields some 210,000 clones, around 87% seen once. The material sequenced was PBMCs. These receptor sequences come from a woman between 18 and 30 years old in good health and CMV-seropositive.

V and J are TRBV5-4 and TRBJ2-7; D might be TRBD2 (5 bases). V dropped 2 bases and J dropped 7 bases, with 13 bases sitting between them. The CDR3 length is 13 residues. Germline-derived CDR1 and CDR2 are SGHNT and YYREEE (reference sequence). The CDR3 here is CASSFSSGGEQYF. As DNA, the CDR3 is TGTGCCAGCAGCTTCTCTTCAGGCGGGGAGCAGTACTTC.

The CDR3: CASSYRGRTPNEQFF. In DNA form, the CDR3 reads TGTGCCAGCAGTTATCGGGGTAGAACCCCCAATGAGCAGTTCTTC. V is TRBV27 and J is TRBJ2-1; D may be TRBD2 (5 bases). This CDR3 is built from 15 residues. Deletions cut 4 bases from V and 6 bases from J, with 16 bases between. Germline lookup yields CDR1 MNHEY and CDR2 SMNVEV (reference sequence).

V gene TRBV10-3 combines with J gene TRBJ1-5, with D unclear. Per germline, CDR1 ENHRY and CDR2 SYGVKD. The V end was cut by 4 bases, the J end by 4 bases, with 8 bases between. CDR3 length: 13 residues. The CDR3 bases are TGTGCCATCAGTGGGGCAGCTAATCAGCCCCAGCATTTT. It is translated as CAISGAANQPQHF.

This clone appeared a few times. The genes are TRBV9 and TRBJ2-7; D possibly corresponds to TRBD2 (5 bases). CDR3 length equals 14 residues. CDR1 SGDLS and CDR2 YYNGEE come from the germline V gene. The ends were cut back, 3 bases at V and 2 bases at J, with 12 bases in the middle. The DNA of the CDR3 is TGTGCCAGCAGCGGTAGTGAGGGTACCTACGAGCAGTACTTC. Translated, it gives CASSGSEGTYEQYF.

This clone appeared once. The chain is built from TRBV4-1 and TRBJ2-7; 9 bases agree with TRBD1. CDR1 and CDR2 from the germline V gene are MGHRA and YSYEKL. The V segment lost 4 bases and the J segment 2 bases; nucleotides outside the gene matches: 3. The CDR3 sequence is 14 residues long. The CDR3 here is CASSPRDRAYEQYF. The CDR3 DNA follows: TGCGCCAGCAGCCCTCGGGACAGGGCCTACGAGCAGTACTTC.

The V call is TRBV5-4, the J call TRBJ1-1, with a tentative D call TRBD1 (5 bases). Germline CDR1 and CDR2: SGHNT and YYREEE (reference sequence). This CDR3 has 14 amino acids. Trimming cost V 5 bases and J 5 bases, with 16 bases left between them. The CDR3 coding sequence is TGTGCCAGCAGTACGGGACTTAGCAAGACTGAAGCTTTCTTT. Translating gives CASSTGLSKTEAFF. Full variable domain (outside the CDR3, taken from reference TRBV5-4 and TRBJ1-1): ETGVTQSPTHLIKTRGQQVTLRCSSQSGHNTVSWYQQALGQGPQFIFQYYREEENGRGNFPPRFSGLQFPNYSSELNVNALELDDSALYLCASSTGLSKTEAFFGQGTRLTVV.

The rearrangement joins TRBV27 to TRBJ1-1; a weak D match, TRBD1 (6 bases). In germline, CDR1 is MNHEY, CDR2 SMNVEV (reference sequence). The V gene lost 2 bases and the J gene lost 4 bases, with 20 bases spanning the gap. The CDR3 contains 17 residues. The CDR3 DNA is TGTGCCAGCAGTTTAAGGAGGGGGGGAACGTCGGGCACTGAAGCTTTCTTT. Translating it yields CASSLRRGGTSGTEAFF.

A single count supports this clone. The chain joins TRBV2 to TRBJ2-2; a weak D match, TRBD2 (5 bases). CDR1 is SNHLY and CDR2 is FYNNEI in the germline V gene. This CDR3 has 15 residues. The germline V and J ends were trimmed by 3 bases and 4 bases, with 12 bases remaining between them. CDR3 protein: CASSEVRAGTGELFF. Here the CDR3 DNA reads TGTGCCAGCAGTGAGGTGCGGGCGGGCACCGGGGAGCTGTTTTTT.

The chain combines TRBV28 with TRBJ2-3; 8 bases are a match to TRBD2. This CDR3 comprises 13 residues. V shed 6 bases, J shed 8 bases, and the junction held 7 bases outside the gene matches. Germline-derived CDR1 and CDR2 are MDHEN and SYDVKM. CDR3 coding DNA: TGTGCCAGCAGACAAGCGGGAGATGGTACGCAGTATTTT. It yields the protein CASRQAGDGTQYF.

V is TRBV6-1 and J is TRBJ1-2, with D tentatively TRBD1 (6 bases). Per germline, CDR1 MNHNS and CDR2 SASEGT. Trimming cost V 1 base and J 10 bases, with 10 bases left between them. This CDR3 region has 12 residues. The CDR3 DNA sequence: TGTGCCAGCAGTGAAGGGGACATCGACTACACCTTC. Translated: CASSEGDIDYTF.

The chain has TRBV19 and TRBJ2-2, with unresolved D. V lost 5 bases and J 4 bases, leaving 14 bases between the germline ends. This CDR3 comprises 15 residues. Germline V CDR1 and CDR2: LNHDA, SQIVND (reference sequence). The CDR3 nucleotides read TGTGCCAGTAGTTTAGGCCCCCGAGGCACCGGGGAGCTGTTTTTT. It specifies CASSLGPRGTGELFF.

The V call is TRBV11-3, the J call TRBJ2-2, with D maybe TRBD2 (5 bases). CDR1 and CDR2 from the germline V gene are SGHNT and YENEEA. The CDR3 runs to 15 residues. Trimming cost V 5 bases and J 8 bases, with 18 bases left between them. CDR3 in DNA: TGTGCCAGCAGCCCCGGCCCTCTCCGGGGAGGGGAGCTGTTTTTT. This gives the protein CASSPGPLRGGELFF.

The chain combines TRBV6-6 with TRBJ2-7, with D possibly being TRBD1 (6 bases). V was cut by 4 bases and J by 5 bases, with 9 bases left in between. The germline CDR1 and CDR2 sequences are MNHNY and SVGAGI (reference sequence). This CDR3 region has 12 residues. CDR3 sequence reads: CASSSYRDEQYF. In DNA form, the CDR3 reads TGTGCCAGCAGTTCCTACAGGGACGAGCAGTACTTC.

The rearrangement joins TRBV19 to TRBJ2-7; TRBD2 agrees at 7 bases. The CDR3 runs 14 residues. The germline V gene has CDR1 LNHDA and CDR2 SQIVND (reference sequence). V lost 4 bases and J lost 2; bases outside the gene matches: 5. The CDR3 loop is CASSKLAFPYEQYF. As DNA, the CDR3 is TGTGCCAGTAGTAAACTAGCGTTCCCCTACGAGCAGTACTTC.

This clone was recorded once. This chain links TRBV11-2 with TRBJ2-7; 9 bases fit TRBD1. The CDR3 is made up of 14 amino acids. The V segment lost 3 bases and the J segment 4 bases; nucleotides outside the gene matches: 4. Germline V gene lookup returns CDR1 SGHAT and CDR2 FQNNGV. CDR3 residues: CASSFGTGWYEQYF. The CDR3 nucleotides are TGTGCCAGCAGCTTCGGGACAGGGTGGTACGAGCAGTACTTC.

CDR3 DNA: TGTGCTAGTGGCCTTACAGGGTCCGGGGAGCTGTTTTTT. The encoded protein is CASGLTGSGELFF. The chain recombines TRBV12-5 with TRBJ2-2; a possible D gene is TRBD1 (6 bases). Trimming left V 6 bases short and J 6 bases short, with 11 bases between. Germline-derived CDR1 and CDR2 are LGHNT and FRNRAP. This CDR3 spans 13 amino acids.